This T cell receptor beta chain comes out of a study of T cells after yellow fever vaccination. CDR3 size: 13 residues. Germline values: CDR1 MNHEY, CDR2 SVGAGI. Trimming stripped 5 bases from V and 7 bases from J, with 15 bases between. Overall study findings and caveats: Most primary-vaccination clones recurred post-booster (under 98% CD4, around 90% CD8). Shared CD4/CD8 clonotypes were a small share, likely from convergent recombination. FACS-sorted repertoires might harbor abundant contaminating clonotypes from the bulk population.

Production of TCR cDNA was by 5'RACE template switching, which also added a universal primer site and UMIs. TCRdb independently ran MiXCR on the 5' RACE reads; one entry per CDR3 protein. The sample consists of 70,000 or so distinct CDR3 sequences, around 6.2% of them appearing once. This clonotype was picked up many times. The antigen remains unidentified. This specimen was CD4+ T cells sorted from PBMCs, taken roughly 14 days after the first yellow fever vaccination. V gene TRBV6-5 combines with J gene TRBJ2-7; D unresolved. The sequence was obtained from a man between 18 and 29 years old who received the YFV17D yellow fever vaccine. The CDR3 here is CASSHPQWLEQYV. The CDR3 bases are TGTGCCAGCAGTCACCCTCAGTGGTTGGAGCAGTACGTC.